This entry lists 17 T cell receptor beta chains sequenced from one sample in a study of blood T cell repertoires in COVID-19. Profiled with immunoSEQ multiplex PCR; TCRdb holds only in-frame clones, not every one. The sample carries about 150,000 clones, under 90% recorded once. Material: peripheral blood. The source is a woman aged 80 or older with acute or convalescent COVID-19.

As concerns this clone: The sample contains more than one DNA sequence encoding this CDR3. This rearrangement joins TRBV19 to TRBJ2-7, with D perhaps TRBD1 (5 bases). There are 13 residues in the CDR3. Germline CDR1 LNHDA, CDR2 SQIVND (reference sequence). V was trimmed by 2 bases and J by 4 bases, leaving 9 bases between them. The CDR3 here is CASSIQGAYEQYF. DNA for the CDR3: TGTGCCAGTAGTATACAGGGCGCGTACGAGCAGTACTTC.

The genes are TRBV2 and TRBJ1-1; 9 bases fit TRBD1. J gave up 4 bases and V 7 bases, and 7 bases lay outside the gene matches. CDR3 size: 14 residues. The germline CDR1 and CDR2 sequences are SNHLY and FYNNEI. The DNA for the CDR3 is TGTGCCAGCACTCCGGACAGGGGTGGCACTGAAGCTTTCTTT. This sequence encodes CASTPDRGGTEAFF. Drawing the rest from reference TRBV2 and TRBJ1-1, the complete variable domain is EPEVTQTPSHQVTQMGQEVILRCVPISNHLYFYWYRQILGQKVEFLVSFYNNEISEKSEIFDDQFSVERPDGSNFTLKIRSTKLEDSAMYFCASTPDRGGTEAFFGQGTRLTVV.

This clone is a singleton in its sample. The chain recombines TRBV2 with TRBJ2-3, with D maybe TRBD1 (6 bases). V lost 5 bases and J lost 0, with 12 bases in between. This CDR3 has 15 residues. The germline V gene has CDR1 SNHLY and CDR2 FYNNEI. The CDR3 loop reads CASSIRTASTDTQYF. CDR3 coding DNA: TGTGCCAGCAGTATAAGGACAGCTAGCACAGATACGCAGTATTTT.

CDR3 in amino acids: CAWSLQGSGANVLTF. For the CDR3, the DNA is TGTGCCTGGAGCCTACAGGGTTCTGGGGCCAACGTCCTGACTTTC. V is TRBV30 and J is TRBJ2-6; tentatively, D is TRBD1 (6 bases). The V end lost 3 bases, the J end lost 1 base, and 10 bases lay between the germline ends. The CDR3 runs 15 residues. The V gene's germline CDR1 is GTSNPN and CDR2 SVGIG (reference sequence).

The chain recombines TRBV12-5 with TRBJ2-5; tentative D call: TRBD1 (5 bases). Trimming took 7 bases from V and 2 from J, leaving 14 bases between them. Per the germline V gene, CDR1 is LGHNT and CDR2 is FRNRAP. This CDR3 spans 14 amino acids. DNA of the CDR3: TGTGCTAGTGCCCTGGGGCGCAGGCAAGAGACCCAGTACTTC. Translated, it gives CASALGRRQETQYF.

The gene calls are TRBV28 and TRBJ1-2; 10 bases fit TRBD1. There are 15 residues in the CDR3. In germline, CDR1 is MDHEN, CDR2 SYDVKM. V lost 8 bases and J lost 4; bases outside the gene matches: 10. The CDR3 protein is CASRRQGALGYGYTF. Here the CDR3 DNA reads TGTGCCAGCCGTCGACAGGGGGCCCTCGGCTATGGCTACACCTTC.

As DNA, the CDR3 is TGTGCCAGCAGCAGGGGACAGGGTAGGACTGAAGCTTTCTTT. This codes for CASSRGQGRTEAFF. The chain links TRBV5-4 to TRBJ1-1, with 9 bases matching TRBD1. The CDR3 consists of 14 residues. Per the germline V gene, CDR1 is SGHNT and CDR2 is YYREEE (reference sequence). The V segment lost 4 bases and the J segment 5 bases; nucleotides outside the gene matches: 6. Full variable domain (rest looked up from reference TRBV5-4 and TRBJ1-1): ETGVTQSPTHLIKTRGQQVTLRCSSQSGHNTVSWYQQALGQGPQFIFQYYREEENGRGNFPPRFSGLQFPNYSSELNVNALELDDSALYLCASSRGQGRTEAFFGQGTRLTVV.

CDR3 region: CASSFSGTGGYEQYF. CDR3 nucleotide sequence: TGTGCCAGCAGCTTTTCCGGGACAGGGGGCTACGAGCAGTACTTC. The J gene is TRBJ2-7, the V gene TRBV5-6, with 11 positions matching TRBD1. The junction had 4 bases not matched to a gene; V was cut back by 2 bases and J by 3 bases. This CDR3 spans 15 amino acids. Germline V gives CDR1 SGHDT, CDR2 YYEEEE.

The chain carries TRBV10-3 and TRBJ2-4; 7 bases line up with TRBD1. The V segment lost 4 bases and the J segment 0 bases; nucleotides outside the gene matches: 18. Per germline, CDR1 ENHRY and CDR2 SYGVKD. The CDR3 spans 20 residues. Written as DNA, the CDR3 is TGTGCCATCAGTGCTCAACCCGGGACAGCTATCAATCTAGCCAAAAACATTCAGTACTTC. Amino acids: CAISAQPGTAINLAKNIQYF.

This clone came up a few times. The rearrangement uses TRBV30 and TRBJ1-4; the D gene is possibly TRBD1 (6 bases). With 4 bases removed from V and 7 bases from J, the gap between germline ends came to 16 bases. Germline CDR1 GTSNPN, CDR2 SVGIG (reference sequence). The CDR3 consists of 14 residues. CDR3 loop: CAWKASGVSEKLFF. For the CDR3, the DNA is TGTGCCTGGAAAGCCTCAGGGGTGTCTGAAAAACTGTTTTTT.

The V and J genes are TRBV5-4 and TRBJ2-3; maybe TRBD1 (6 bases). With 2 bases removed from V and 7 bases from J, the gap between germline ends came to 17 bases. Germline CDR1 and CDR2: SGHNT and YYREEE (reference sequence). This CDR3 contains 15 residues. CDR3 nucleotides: TGTGCCAGCAGCTTTGGGACAAGAGCTTCGAATACGCAGTATTTT. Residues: CASSFGTRASNTQYF. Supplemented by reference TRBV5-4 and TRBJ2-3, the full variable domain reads ETGVTQSPTHLIKTRGQQVTLRCSSQSGHNTVSWYQQALGQGPQFIFQYYREEENGRGNFPPRFSGLQFPNYSSELNVNALELDDSALYLCASSFGTRASNTQYFGPGTRLTVL.

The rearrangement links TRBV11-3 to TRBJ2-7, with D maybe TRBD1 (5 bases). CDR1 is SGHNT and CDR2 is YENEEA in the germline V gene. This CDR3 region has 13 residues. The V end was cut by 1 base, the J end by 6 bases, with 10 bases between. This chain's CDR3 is CASSLGQGAEQYF. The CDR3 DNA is TGTGCCAGCAGCTTAGGGCAGGGTGCCGAGCAGTACTTC.

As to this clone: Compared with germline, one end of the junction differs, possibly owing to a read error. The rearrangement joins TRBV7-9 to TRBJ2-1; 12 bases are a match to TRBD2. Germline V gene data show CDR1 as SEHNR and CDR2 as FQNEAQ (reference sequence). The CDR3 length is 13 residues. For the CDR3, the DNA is TGTGCCAGCAGCCCGAGACTAGCGGGAGATACGGTCTTC. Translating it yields CASSPRLAGDTVF. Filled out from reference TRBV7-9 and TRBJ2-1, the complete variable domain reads DTGVSQNPRHKITKRGQNVTFRCDPISEHNRLYWYRQTLGQGPEFLTYFQNEAQLEKSRLLSDRFSAERPKGSFSTLEIQRTEQGDSAMYLCASSPRLAGDTVFGPGTRLTVL.

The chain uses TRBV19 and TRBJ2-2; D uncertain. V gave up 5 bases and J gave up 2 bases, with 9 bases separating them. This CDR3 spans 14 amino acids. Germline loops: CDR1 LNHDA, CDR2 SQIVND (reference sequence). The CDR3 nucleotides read TGTGCCAGTAGTGTGACTGTAAACACCGGGGAGCTGTTTTTT. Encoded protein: CASSVTVNTGELFF. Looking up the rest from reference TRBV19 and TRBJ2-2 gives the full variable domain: DGGITQSPKYLFRKEGQNVTLSCEQNLNHDAMYWYRQDPGQGLRLIYYSQIVNDFQKGDIAEGYSVSREKKESFPLTVTSAQKNPTAFYLCASSVTVNTGELFFGEGSRLTVL.

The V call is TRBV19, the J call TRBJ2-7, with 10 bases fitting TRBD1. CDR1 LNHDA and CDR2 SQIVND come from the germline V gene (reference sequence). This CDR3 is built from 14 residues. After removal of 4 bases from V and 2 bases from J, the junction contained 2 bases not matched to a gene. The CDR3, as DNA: TGTGCCAGTAGTACCGGGACAGGGGCCTACGAGCAGTACTTC. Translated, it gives CASSTGTGAYEQYF.

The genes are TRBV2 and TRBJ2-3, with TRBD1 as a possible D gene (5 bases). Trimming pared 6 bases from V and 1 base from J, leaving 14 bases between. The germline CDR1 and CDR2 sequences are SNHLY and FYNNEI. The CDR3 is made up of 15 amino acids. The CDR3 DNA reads TGTGCCAGCAGCAAACAGGTCACGGGCACAGATACGCAGTATTTT. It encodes CASSKQVTGTDTQYF.

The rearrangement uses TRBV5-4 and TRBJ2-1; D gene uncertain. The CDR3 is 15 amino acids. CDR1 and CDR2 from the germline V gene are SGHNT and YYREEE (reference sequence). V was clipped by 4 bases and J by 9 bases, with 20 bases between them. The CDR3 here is CASSLTQLVSGEQFF. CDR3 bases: TGTGCCAGCAGCCTTACCCAGTTAGTATCGGGTGAGCAGTTCTTC.